This TCR beta chain was sequenced during a study of T cells in pancreatic ductal adenocarcinoma. Study-wide results and limits: Tumors hold more CD45RO+ effector T cells, which may bias toward lower diversity. The resected pancreatic cancer cohort was biased toward the minority with early-stage disease. Blood had more productive templates and about 7.9-fold more unique clonotypes than tumor. Tumor and blood clonality did not differ significantly, about 0.1 versus 0.065.

No neoadjuvant therapy was given to the selected pancreatic ductal adenocarcinoma patients before their surgery. V was pared by 6 bases and J by 9 bases, with 21 bases between. CDR3 length equals 15 residues. Germline loops: CDR1 MNHEY, CDR2 SMNVEV (reference sequence). Assay used: immunoSEQ multiplex PCR; TCRdb lists only in-frame clones, some missing. The sample carries about 98,000 clones, about 95% recorded once. With respect to this clone: Its matching antigen is unknown.

The V and J genes are TRBV27 and TRBJ2-1; D might be TRBD1 (6 bases). The source is a human donor with pancreatic ductal adenocarcinoma. The sequenced sample was PBMCs. The CDR3 nucleotides are TGTGCCAGCAGACCTCAACAGGGTAACAAGGGTGAGCAGTTCTTC. Translation: CASRPQQGNKGEQFF.